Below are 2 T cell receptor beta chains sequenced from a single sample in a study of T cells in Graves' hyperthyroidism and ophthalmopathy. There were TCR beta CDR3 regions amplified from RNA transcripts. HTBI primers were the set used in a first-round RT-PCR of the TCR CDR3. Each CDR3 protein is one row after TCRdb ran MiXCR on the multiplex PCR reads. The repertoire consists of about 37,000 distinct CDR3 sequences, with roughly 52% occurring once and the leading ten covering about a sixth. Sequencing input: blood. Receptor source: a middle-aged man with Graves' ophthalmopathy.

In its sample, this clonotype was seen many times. Here the CDR3 reads CASRDSLNTEAFF. CDR3 DNA sequence: TGTGCCAGCAGGGACAGCTTGAACACTGAAGCTTTCTTT. The chain employs TRBV6-5 and TRBJ1-1; D is perhaps TRBD1 (6 bases). V was pared by 6 bases and J by 0 bases, with 8 bases between. Looked up from germline, CDR1 is MNHEY and CDR2 is SVGAGI. The CDR3 has 13 residues.

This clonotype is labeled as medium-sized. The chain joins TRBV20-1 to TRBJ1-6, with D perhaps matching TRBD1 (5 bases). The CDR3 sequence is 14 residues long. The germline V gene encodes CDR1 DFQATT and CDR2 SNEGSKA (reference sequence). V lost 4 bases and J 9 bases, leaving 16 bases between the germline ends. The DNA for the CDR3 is TGCAGTGCTATATTAGGGCAGGGAGGTTCACCCCTCCACTTT. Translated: CSAILGQGGSPLHF.